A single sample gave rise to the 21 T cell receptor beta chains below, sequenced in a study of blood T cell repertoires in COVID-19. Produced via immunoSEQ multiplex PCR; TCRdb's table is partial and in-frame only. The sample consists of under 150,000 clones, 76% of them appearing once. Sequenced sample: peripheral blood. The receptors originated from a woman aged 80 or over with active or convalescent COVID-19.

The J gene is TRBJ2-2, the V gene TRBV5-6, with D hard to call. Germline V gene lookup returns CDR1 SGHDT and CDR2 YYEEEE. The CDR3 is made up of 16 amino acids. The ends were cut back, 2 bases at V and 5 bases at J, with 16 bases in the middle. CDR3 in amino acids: CASSFFATIGTGELFF. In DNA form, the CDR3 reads TGTGCCAGCAGCTTCTTCGCTACTATCGGGACCGGGGAGCTGTTTTTT.

The CDR3 is CASKAGDTDTQYF. CDR3 DNA: TGTGCCAGCAAGGCCGGGGACACAGATACGCAGTATTTT. The rearrangement links TRBV27 to TRBJ2-3, with D possibly being TRBD2 (5 bases). The germline V gene encodes CDR1 MNHEY and CDR2 SMNVEV (reference sequence). V dropped 7 bases and J dropped 2 bases, with 10 bases sitting between them. The CDR3 contains 13 residues.

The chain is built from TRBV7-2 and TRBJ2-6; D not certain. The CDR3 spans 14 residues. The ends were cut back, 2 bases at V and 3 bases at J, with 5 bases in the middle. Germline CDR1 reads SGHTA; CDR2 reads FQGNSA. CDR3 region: CASSLSIGANVLTF. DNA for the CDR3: TGTGCCAGCAGCTTATCCATTGGGGCCAACGTCCTGACTTTC.

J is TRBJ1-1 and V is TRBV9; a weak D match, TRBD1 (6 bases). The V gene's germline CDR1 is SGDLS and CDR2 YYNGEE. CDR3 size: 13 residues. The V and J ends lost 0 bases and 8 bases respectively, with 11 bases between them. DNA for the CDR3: TGTGCCAGCAGCGTAGCTGTGGGGGCCGAAGCTTTCTTT. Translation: CASSVAVGAEAFF.

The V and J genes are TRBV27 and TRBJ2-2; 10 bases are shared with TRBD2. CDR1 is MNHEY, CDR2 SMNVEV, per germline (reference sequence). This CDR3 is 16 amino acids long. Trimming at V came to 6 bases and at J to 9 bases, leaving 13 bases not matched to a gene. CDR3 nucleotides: TGTGCCAGCAGGTTTTTAGCGGGGGGCTCCGGTCGGGAGCTGTTTTTT. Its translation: CASRFLAGGSGRELFF.

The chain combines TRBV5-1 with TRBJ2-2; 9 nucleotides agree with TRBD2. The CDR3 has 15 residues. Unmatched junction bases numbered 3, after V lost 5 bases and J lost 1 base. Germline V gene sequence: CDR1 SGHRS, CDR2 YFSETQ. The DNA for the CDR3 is TGCGCCAGCAGTCGGACTAGCGAGAACACCGGGGAGCTGTTTTTT. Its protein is CASSRTSENTGELFF.

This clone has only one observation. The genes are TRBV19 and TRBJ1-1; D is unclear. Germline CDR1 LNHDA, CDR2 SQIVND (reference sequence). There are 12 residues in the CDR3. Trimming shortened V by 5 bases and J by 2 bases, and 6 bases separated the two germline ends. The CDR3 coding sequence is TGTGCCAGTAGTCAGTCTAACACTGAAGCTTTCTTT. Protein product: CASSQSNTEAFF.

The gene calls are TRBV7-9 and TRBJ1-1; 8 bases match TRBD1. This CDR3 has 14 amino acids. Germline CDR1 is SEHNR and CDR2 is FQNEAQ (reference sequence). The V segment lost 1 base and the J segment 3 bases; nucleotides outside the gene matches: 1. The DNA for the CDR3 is TGTGCCAGCAGCTTAGGGACAGGGTACACTGAAGCTTTCTTT. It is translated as CASSLGTGYTEAFF.

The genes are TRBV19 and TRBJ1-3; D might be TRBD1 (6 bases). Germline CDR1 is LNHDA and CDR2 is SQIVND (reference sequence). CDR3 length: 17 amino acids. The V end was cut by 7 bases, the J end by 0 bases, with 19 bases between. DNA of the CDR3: TGTGCCAGTAACACCAATCGGGGGGCAAGCTCTGGAAACACCATATATTTT. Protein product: CASNTNRGASSGNTIYF.

Here the CDR3 reads CASSTPGTGNEKLFF. The CDR3, as DNA: TGCGCCAGCAGCACGCCAGGGACAGGGAATGAAAAACTGTTTTTT. The rearrangement uses TRBV5-1 and TRBJ1-4, with 9 bases identical to TRBD1. The germline gives CDR1 SGHRS, CDR2 YFSETQ. This CDR3 spans 15 amino acids. The V and J ends lost 4 bases and 5 bases, in that order; junction bases with no gene match: 6. Complete variable domain (other parts from reference TRBV5-1 and TRBJ1-4): KAGVTQTPRYLIKTRGQQVTLSCSPISGHRSVSWYQQTPGQGLQFLFEYFSETQRNKGNFPGRFSGRQFSNSRSEMNVSTLELGDSALYLCASSTPGTGNEKLFFGSGTQLSVL.

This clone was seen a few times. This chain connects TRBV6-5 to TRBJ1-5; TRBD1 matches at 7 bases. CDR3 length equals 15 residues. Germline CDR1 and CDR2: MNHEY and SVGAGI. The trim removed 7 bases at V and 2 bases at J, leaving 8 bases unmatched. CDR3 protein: CASKNTGDGNQPQHF. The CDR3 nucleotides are TGTGCCAGCAAGAATACAGGGGATGGCAATCAGCCCCAGCATTTT.

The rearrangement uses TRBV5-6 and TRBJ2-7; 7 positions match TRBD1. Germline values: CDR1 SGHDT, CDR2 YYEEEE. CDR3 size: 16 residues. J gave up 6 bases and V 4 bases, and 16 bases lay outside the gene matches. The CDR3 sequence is CASSGTDPILRSEQYF. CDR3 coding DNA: TGTGCCAGCAGCGGGACAGATCCGATTTTGAGGAGCGAGCAGTACTTC.

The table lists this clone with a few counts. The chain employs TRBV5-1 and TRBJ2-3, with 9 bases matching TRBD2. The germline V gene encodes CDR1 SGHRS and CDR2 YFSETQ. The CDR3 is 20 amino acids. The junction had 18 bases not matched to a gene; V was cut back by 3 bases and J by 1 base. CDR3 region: CASSSRFARGGRTRTDTQYF. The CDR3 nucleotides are TGCGCCAGCAGCTCGCGTTTCGCGCGGGGGGGCCGGACCCGCACAGATACGCAGTATTTT.

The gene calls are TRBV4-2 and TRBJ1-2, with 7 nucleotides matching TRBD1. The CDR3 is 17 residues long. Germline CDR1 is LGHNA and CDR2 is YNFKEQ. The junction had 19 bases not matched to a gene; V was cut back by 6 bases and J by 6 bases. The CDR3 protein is CASSPNLGQNVWDGYTF. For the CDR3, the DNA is TGTGCCAGCAGTCCCAATCTGGGACAGAACGTCTGGGATGGCTACACCTTC.

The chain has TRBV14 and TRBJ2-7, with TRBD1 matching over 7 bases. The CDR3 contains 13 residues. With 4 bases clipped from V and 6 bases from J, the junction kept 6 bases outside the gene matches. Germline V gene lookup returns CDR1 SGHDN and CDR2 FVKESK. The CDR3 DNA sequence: TGTGCCAGCAGCCGGGCAGGGGGTAGCGAGCAGTACTTC. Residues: CASSRAGGSEQYF.

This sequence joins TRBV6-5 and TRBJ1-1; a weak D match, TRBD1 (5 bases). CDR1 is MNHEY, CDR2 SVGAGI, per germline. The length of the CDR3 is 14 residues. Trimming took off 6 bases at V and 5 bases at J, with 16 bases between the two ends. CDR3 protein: CASRVRQGRTEAFF. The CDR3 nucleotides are TGTGCCAGCAGGGTCCGGCAGGGAAGAACTGAAGCTTTCTTT.

The CDR3 protein is CASSPQGTVPSNYGYTF. The CDR3 coding sequence is TGTGCCAGCAGCCCACAAGGGACAGTTCCTTCTAACTATGGCTACACCTTC. The chain links TRBV7-9 to TRBJ1-2; 7 positions match TRBD1. The CDR3 covers 17 residues. V lost 5 bases and J lost 0; bases outside the gene matches: 12. CDR1 and CDR2 (germline): SEHNR, FQNEAQ (reference sequence).

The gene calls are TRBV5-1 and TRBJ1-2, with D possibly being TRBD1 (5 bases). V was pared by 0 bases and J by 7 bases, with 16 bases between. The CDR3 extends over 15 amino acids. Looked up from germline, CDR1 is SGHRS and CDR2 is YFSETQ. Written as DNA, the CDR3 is TGCGCCAGCAGCTTGGTAGGCAGGGATAATAGTGGCTACACCTTC. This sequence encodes CASSLVGRDNSGYTF. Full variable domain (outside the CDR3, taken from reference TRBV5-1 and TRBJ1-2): KAGVTQTPRYLIKTRGQQVTLSCSPISGHRSVSWYQQTPGQGLQFLFEYFSETQRNKGNFPGRFSGRQFSNSRSEMNVSTLELGDSALYLCASSLVGRDNSGYTFGSGTRLTVV.

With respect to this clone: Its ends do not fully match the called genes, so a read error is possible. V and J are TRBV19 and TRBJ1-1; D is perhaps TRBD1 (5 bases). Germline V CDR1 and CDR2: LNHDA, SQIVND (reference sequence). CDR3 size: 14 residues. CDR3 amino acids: CQLKEGLENTEAFF. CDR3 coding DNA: TGCCAATTAAAGGAGGGGTTGGAGAACACTGAAGCTTTCTTT.

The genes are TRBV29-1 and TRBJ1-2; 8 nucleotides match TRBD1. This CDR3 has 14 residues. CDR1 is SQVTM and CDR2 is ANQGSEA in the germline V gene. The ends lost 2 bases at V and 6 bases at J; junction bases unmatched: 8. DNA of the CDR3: TGCAGCGTTGAACCCAGACAGGGGTTAAATGGCTACACCTTC. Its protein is CSVEPRQGLNGYTF.

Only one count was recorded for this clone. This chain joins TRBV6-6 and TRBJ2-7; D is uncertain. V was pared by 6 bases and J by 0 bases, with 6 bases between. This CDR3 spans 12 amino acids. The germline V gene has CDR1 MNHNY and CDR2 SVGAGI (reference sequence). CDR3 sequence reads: CASRPSSYEQYF. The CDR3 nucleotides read TGTGCCAGCAGACCTAGCTCCTACGAGCAGTACTTC.